These 7 T cell receptor beta chains were sequenced from one sample in a study of cytomegalovirus exposure and HLA in healthy donors. In the PCR, 60 Vbeta and 13 Jbeta primers were used. Profiling relied on immunoSEQ multiplex PCR, and the TCRdb table lists in-frame clones only, not all of them. The profile shows just over 60,000 clones, around 87% of them singletons. Specimen: PBMCs. These receptors came from a man younger than 30 in good health and CMV-seronegative.

V is TRBV19 and J is TRBJ2-7, with D hard to call. The CDR3 runs 14 residues. The V end was cut by 3 bases, the J end by 3 bases, with 12 bases between. Per germline, CDR1 LNHDA and CDR2 SQIVND (reference sequence). CDR3: CASSINSASYEQYF. The CDR3 DNA is TGTGCCAGTAGTATTAATTCAGCGAGCTACGAGCAGTACTTC.

The chain is built from TRBV2 and TRBJ2-3, with TRBD2 as a possible D gene (6 bases). Trimming cost V 7 bases and J 2 bases, with 13 bases left between them. CDR3 length: 14 residues. Germline loops: CDR1 SNHLY, CDR2 FYNNEI. The CDR3 DNA sequence: TGTGCCAGCACGGAGGGGCCCTACACAGATACGCAGTATTTT. It encodes CASTEGPYTDTQYF.

The gene calls are TRBV13 and TRBJ2-3; D not certain. The CDR3 runs 13 residues. The germline gives CDR1 PRHDT, CDR2 FYEKMQ (reference sequence). Trimming shortened V by 5 bases and J by 5 bases, and 11 bases separated the two germline ends. The CDR3 sequence is CASSPLSQDTQYF. The CDR3 bases are TGTGCCAGCAGCCCGCTCAGTCAAGATACGCAGTATTTT.

This chain joins TRBV2 and TRBJ1-5, with a tentative D call TRBD1 (6 bases). Germline V gene data show CDR1 as SNHLY and CDR2 as FYNNEI. V dropped 3 bases and J dropped 5 bases, with 8 bases sitting between them. The CDR3 has 13 amino acids. The CDR3 bases are TGTGCCAGCAGTGACAACAGGGATCAGCCCCAGCATTTT. This sequence encodes CASSDNRDQPQHF.

V is TRBV5-4 and J is TRBJ2-7; 10 nucleotides agree with TRBD2. The CDR3 is made up of 16 amino acids. J lost 0 bases, V lost 3 bases, and 6 bases had no gene match. CDR1 and CDR2 (germline): SGHNT, YYREEE (reference sequence). The CDR3, as DNA: TGTGCCAGCAGCTCGGGACTAGCGATTCCCTCCTACGAGCAGTACTTC. Translated, it gives CASSSGLAIPSYEQYF.

This sequence joins TRBV11-2 and TRBJ2-2; no clear D gene. Trimming shortened V by 3 bases and J by 6 bases, and 8 bases separated the two germline ends. This CDR3 is 13 amino acids long. The germline V gene has CDR1 SGHAT and CDR2 FQNNGV. The CDR3 reads CASSFLRAGELFF. The CDR3 nucleotides are TGTGCCAGCAGCTTCCTCCGGGCCGGGGAGCTGTTTTTT.

The CDR3 region is CASSQAVAKEPQHF. The CDR3 coding sequence is TGCGCCAGCAGCCAAGCGGTAGCAAAAGAGCCCCAGCATTTT. The chain employs TRBV4-1 and TRBJ1-5; unclear D gene. This CDR3 is 14 amino acids long. Germline V gives CDR1 MGHRA, CDR2 YSYEKL. Trimming took 1 base from V and 8 from J, leaving 12 bases between them.